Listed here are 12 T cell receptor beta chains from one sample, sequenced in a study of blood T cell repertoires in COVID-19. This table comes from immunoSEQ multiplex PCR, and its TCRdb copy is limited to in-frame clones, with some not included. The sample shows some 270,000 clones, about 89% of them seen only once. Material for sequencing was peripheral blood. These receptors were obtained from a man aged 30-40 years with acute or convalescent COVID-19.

CDR3 protein: CASSLRDGGPTDTQYF. CDR3 bases: TGTGCCAGCAGCTTGAGGGACGGGGGGCCCACAGATACGCAGTATTTT. The chain recombines TRBV7-2 with TRBJ2-3; possible D gene TRBD2, 7 bases. The CDR3 extends over 16 amino acids. Germline V gene sequence: CDR1 SGHTA, CDR2 FQGNSA. V was trimmed by 3 bases and J by 2 bases, leaving 15 bases between them.

CDR3 nucleotide sequence: TGTGCCAGCAGCCCTACCTCTAGCGGGAGCCTCTACAATGAGCAGTTCTTC. This encodes CASSPTSSGSLYNEQFF. This rearrangement joins TRBV28 to TRBJ2-1; 10 bases match TRBD2. V trimming: 6 bases; J trimming: 3 bases; junction bases outside the gene matches: 11. CDR3 length: 17 amino acids. Looked up from germline, CDR1 is MDHEN and CDR2 is SYDVKM.

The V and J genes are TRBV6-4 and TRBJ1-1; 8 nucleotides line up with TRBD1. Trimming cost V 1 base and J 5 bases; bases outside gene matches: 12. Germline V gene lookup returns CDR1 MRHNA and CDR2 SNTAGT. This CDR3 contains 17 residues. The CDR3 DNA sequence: TGTGCCAGCAGTGACTTTCTGGAAGTACAGGGGGGTACTGAAGCTTTCTTT. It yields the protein CASSDFLEVQGGTEAFF.

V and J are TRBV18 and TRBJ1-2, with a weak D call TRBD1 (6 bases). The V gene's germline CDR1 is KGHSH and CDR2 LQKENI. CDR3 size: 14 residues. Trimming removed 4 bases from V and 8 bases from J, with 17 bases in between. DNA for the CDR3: TGTGCCAGCTCACTCATGAACAGGGTTGAGGGCTACACCTTC. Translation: CASSLMNRVEGYTF.

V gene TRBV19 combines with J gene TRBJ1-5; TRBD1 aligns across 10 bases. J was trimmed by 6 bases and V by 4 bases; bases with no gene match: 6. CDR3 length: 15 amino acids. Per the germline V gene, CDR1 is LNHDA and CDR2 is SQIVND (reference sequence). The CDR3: CASSTTGGRSQPQHF. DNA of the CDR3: TGTGCCAGTAGTACGACAGGGGGCCGAAGTCAGCCCCAGCATTTT.

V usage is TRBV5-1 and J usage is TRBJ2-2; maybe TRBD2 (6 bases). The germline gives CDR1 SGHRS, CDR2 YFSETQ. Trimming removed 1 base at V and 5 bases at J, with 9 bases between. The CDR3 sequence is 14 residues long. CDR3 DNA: TGCGCCAGCAGCTTGTCACGGGGGACCGGGGAGCTGTTTTTT. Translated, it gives CASSLSRGTGELFF.

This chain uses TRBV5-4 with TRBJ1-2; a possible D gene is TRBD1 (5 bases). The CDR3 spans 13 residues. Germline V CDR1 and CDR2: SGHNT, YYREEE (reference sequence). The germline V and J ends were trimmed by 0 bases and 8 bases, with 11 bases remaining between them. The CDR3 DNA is TGTGCCAGCAGCTTGGCGGGGGATCCGGGCTACACCTTC. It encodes CASSLAGDPGYTF.

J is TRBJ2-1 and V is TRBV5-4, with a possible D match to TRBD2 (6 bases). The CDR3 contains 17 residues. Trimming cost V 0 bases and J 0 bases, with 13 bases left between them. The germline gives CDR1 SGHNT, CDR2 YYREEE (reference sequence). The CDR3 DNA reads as TGTGCCAGCAGCTTGGGCGGCGGGAAGAGCTCCTACAATGAGCAGTTCTTC. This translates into CASSLGGGKSSYNEQFF.

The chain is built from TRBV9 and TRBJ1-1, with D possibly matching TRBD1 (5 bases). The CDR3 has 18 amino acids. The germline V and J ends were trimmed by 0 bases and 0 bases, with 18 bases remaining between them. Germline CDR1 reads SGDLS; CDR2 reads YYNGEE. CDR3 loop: CASSVGDGTLEMNTEAFF. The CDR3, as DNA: TGTGCCAGCAGCGTAGGTGACGGGACTTTGGAGATGAACACTGAAGCTTTCTTT.

The CDR3 nucleotides are TGTGCCAGCGGAGACAGTCCTGGCTACACCTTC. Its protein is CASGDSPGYTF. The J gene is TRBJ1-2, the V gene TRBV6-6, with D perhaps matching TRBD1 (5 bases). Trimming shortened V by 8 bases and J by 7 bases, and 11 bases separated the two germline ends. CDR1 and CDR2 from the germline V gene are MNHNY and SVGAGI (reference sequence). The CDR3 spans 11 residues.

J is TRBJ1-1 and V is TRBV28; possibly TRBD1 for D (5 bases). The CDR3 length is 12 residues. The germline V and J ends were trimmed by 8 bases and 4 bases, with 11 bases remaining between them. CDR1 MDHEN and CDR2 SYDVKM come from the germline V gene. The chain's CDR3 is CASSEGLTEAFF. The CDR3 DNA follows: TGTGCCAGCTCCGAGGGACTCACTGAAGCTTTCTTT.

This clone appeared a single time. Here the CDR3 reads CASSSELDRSYEQYF. The DNA of the CDR3 is TGTGCCAGCAGCTCCGAACTTGACAGATCCTACGAGCAGTACTTC. The chain employs TRBV7-9 and TRBJ2-7; tentatively, D is TRBD1 (5 bases). The germline V and J ends were trimmed by 4 bases and 1 base, with 14 bases remaining between them. Germline-derived CDR1 and CDR2 are SEHNR and FQNEAQ (reference sequence). CDR3 size: 15 residues.